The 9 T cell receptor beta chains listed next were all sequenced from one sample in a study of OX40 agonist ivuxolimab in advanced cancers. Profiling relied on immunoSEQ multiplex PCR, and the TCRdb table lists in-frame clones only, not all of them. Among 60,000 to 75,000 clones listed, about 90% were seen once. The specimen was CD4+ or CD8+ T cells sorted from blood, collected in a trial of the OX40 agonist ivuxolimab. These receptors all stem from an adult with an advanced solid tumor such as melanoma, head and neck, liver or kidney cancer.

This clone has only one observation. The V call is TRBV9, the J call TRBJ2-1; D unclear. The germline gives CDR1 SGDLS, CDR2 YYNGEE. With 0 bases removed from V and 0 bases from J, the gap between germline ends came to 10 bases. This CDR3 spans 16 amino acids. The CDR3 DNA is TGTGCCAGCAGCGTAGTAGGGTATAGCTCCTACAATGAGCAGTTCTTC. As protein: CASSVVGYSSYNEQFF.

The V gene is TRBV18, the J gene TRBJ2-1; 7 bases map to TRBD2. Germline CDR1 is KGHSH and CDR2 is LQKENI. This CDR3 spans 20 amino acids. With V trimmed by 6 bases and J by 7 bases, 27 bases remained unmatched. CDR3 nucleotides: TGTGCCAGCTCGCCATCCCCCCCCGAAGCGGGACTCCCTAGACCTAATGAGCAGTTCTTC. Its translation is CASSPSPPEAGLPRPNEQFF.

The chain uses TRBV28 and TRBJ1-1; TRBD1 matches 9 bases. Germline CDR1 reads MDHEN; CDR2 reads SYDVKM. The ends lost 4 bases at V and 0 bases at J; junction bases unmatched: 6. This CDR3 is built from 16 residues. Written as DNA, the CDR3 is TGTGCCAGCAGTTGGTTACAGGGGGCTTTGAACACTGAAGCTTTCTTT. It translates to CASSWLQGALNTEAFF.

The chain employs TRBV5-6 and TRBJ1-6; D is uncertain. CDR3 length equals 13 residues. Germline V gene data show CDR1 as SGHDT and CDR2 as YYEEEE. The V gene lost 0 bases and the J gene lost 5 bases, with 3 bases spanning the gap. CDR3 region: CASSLGDNSPLHF. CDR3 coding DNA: TGTGCCAGCAGCTTGGGGGATAATTCACCCCTCCACTTT.

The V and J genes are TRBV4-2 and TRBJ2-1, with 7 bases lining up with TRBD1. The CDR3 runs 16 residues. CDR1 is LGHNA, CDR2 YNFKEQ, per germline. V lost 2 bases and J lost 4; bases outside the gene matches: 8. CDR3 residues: CASSQNIGGGYNEQFF. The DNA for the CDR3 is TGTGCCAGCAGCCAAAATATAGGGGGCGGTTACAATGAGCAGTTCTTC.

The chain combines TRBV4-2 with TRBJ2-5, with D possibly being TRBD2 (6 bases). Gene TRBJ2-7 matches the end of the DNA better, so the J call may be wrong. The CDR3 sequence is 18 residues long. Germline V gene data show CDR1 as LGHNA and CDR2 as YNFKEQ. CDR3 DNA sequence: TGTGCCAGCAGCCAAGGAATAATCGGGGACTTGAGCTCCTACGAGCAGTACTTC. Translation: CASSQGIIGDLSSYEQYF.

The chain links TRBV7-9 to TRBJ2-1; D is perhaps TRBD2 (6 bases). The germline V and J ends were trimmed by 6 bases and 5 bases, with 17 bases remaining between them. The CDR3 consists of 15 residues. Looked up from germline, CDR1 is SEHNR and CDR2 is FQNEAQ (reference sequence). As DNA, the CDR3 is TGTGCCAGCAGACCCACCCCGGGACTTGACAATGAGCAGTTCTTC. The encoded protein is CASRPTPGLDNEQFF.

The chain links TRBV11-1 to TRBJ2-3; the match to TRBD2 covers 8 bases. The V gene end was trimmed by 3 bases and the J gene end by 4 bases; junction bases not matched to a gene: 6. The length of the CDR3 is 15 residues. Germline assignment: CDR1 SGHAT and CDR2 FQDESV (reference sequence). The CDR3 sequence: CASSLSGSSSDTQYF. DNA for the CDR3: TGTGCCAGCAGCTTGAGCGGGAGCTCATCAGATACGCAGTATTTT.

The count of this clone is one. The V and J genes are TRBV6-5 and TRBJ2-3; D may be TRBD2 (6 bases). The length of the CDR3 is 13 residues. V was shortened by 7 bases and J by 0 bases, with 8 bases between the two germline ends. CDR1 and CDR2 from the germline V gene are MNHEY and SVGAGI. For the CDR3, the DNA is TGTGCCAGCAATGGGACTAGCACAGATACGCAGTATTTT. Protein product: CASNGTSTDTQYF.